The present TCR beta chain was sequenced within a study of PD-L1 blockade in urothelial cancer. TCRdb's copy holds only in-frame clones and misses some; the assay was immunoSEQ multiplex PCR. Of more than 15,000 clones listed, 75% to 90% are singletons. This TCR was recovered from a man over 45 with urothelial cancer. Sequencing used PBMCs, obtained around atezolizumab (anti-PD-L1) treatment.

CDR3 sequence reads: CASSKAITGGCRETQYF. The CDR3 coding sequence is TGTGCCAGCAGCAAAGCGATAACAGGGGGGTGTAGGGAGACCCAGTACTTC. The chain carries TRBV21-1 and TRBJ2-5; whether TRBD1, the table's D call, matches the DNA was not checked. TRBV21-1 is annotated as a pseudogene. CDR3 size: 17 residues.